The 3 T cell receptor beta chains reported below all come from one sample, sequenced in a study of CD8 T cells in Susac syndrome. The RNA input was roughly 0.45 to 1 ug, and it was reverse transcribed with random hexamers. TCRdb used MiXCR to reprocess the immunoSEQ multiplex PCR reads, holding one entry per CDR3 protein. The sample yields around 99,000 distinct CDR3 sequences, roughly 95% seen once. Sequencing used CD4+ T cells from PBMCs. The source is a human donor in good health.

The rearrangement links TRBV28 to TRBJ1-5; D is perhaps TRBD1 (6 bases). CDR3 size: 13 residues. Trimming removed 7 bases at V and 5 bases at J, with 12 bases between. Germline assignment: CDR1 MDHEN and CDR2 SYDVKM. Written as DNA, the CDR3 is TGTGCCAGCAAGGCCGGGGGCTATCAGCCCCAGCATTTT. It translates to CASKAGGYQPQHF.

The rearrangement links TRBV2 to TRBJ1-2; D remains unclear. The CDR3 length is 14 residues. Germline loops: CDR1 SNHLY, CDR2 FYNNEI. V lost 4 bases, J lost 0 bases, and 9 bases lay in between. DNA of the CDR3: TGTGCCAGCAGTGCAAGGGCCGCTAACTATGGCTACACCTTC. Its protein is CASSARAANYGYTF.

This clonotype was recorded once. The chain is built from TRBV4-2 and TRBJ2-7, with 12 bases aligning to TRBD2. The CDR3 loop spans 16 amino acids. From germline, CDR1 is LGHNA and CDR2 YNFKEQ. With 4 bases clipped from V and 2 bases from J, the junction kept 6 bases outside the gene matches. As DNA, the CDR3 is TGTGCCAGCAGCCTTTCTGGGACTAGCGGGCCCTACGAGCAGTACTTC. Translation: CASSLSGTSGPYEQYF.